This T cell receptor beta chain was captured by sequencing in a study of shared clonotypes between healthy human individuals. General study points: Incompleteness in sorted-subset sequencing, despite large depth, was shown by rarefaction.

Donors had no recently reported acute infections or vaccinations and were HIV-negative. Each donor was a Caucasian adult residing in Nashville, Tennessee. Authors' methods: Because ImmunoSEQ provided only junction sequences with no quality scores, the filtering differed. Clones were read by immunoSEQ multiplex PCR, and TCRdb kept only the in-frame ones, dropping some. For V, J and clone size, that table is used; D and trimming come from the DNA. The table has more than 1.2 million clones, around 98.5% seen once. About this clone itself: What it recognizes is unknown.

Germline values: CDR1 LNHDA, CDR2 SQIVND (reference sequence). The junction had 10 bases not matched to a gene; V was cut back by 6 bases and J by 4 bases. CDR3 size: 15 residues. The chain has TRBV19 and TRBJ2-3; 7 bases match TRBD1. Input material: naive CD4+ T cells sorted from blood. The subset here: CD45RA+ positively selected. This TCR derives from a man aged 25 to 45 in good health. Here the CDR3 reads CASSPLQGPSDTQYF. The CDR3, as DNA: TGTGCCAGTAGCCCGTTACAGGGGCCGTCAGATACGCAGTATTTT.